The entry below describes one T cell receptor beta chain. The entry originates in a study of shared clonotypes between healthy human individuals. Clones were sequenced by immunoSEQ multiplex PCR, and TCRdb holds only the in-frame ones, with some missing. The sample consists of millions of clones, around 90% of them appearing once. The specimen sequenced was naive CD4+ T cells sorted from blood. Described subset: CD45RA+ positively selected. This clonotype originated in a man aged 18 to 35 in good health.

The CDR3 bases are TGTGCCAGCAGCTCGGGGCCGGGCGGGAGGTCATCCGATACGCAGTATTTT. Translated: CASSSGPGGRSSDTQYF. The rearrangement links TRBV7-3 to TRBJ2-3, with 8 positions matching TRBD2. This CDR3 has 17 residues. V lost 4 bases and J lost 6; bases outside the gene matches: 15. Germline CDR1 is SGHTA and CDR2 is FQGTGA.